This section outlines one TCR beta chain sequence together with its context. The antigen is not known. Germline V gene data show CDR1 as LNHDA and CDR2 as SQIVND (reference sequence). With V trimmed by 10 bases and J by 6 bases, 11 bases remained unmatched. The CDR3 runs to 15 residues. This entry is derived from a study of vaccination and CD4 T cells after COVID-19. Treatment defined: approximately nine-day PBMC culture with coronavirus spike peptide pools or control peptides (ViraFEST assay). Oncomine TCR Beta short-read sequencing was applied to DNA from cultured CD4+ T cells. TCRdb called the PCR reads again in MiXCR, with one record for every CDR3 protein. The sample yields around 10,000 distinct CDR3 sequences, about 67% seen once.

The gene calls are TRBV19 and TRBJ1-5, with TRBD1 identical over 11 bases. Sequenced input: CD4+ T cells from blood, cultured in vitro. This sequence was found in a human donor who had recovered from COVID-19. The CDR3 nucleotides are TGTGCCACTAAAATAGGGACAGGGGGGTCTCAGCCCCAGCATTTT. It yields the protein CATKIGTGGSQPQHF.